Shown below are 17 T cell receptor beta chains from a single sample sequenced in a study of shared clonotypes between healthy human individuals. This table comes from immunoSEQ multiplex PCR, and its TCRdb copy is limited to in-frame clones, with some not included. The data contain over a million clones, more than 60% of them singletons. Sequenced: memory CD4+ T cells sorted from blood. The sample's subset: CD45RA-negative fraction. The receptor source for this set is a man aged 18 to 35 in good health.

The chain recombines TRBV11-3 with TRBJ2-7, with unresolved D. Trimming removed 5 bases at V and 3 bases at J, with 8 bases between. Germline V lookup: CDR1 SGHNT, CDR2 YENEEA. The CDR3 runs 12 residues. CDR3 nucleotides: TGTGCCAGCAGCGCTACTGGCTACGAGCAGTACTTC. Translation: CASSATGYEQYF.

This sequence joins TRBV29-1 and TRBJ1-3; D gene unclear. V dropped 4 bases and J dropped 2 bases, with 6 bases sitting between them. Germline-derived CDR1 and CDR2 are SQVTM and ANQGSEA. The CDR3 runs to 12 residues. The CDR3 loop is CSVGGAGNTIYF. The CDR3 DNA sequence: TGCAGCGTTGGAGGTGCTGGAAACACCATATATTTT.

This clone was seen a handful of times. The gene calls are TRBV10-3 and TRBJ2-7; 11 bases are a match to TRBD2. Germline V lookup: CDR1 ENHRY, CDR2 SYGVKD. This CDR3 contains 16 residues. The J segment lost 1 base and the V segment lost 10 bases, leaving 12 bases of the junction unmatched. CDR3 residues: CATAKGLAGGSYEQYF. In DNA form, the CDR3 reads TGTGCCACCGCGAAGGGTCTAGCGGGAGGATCCTACGAGCAGTACTTC.

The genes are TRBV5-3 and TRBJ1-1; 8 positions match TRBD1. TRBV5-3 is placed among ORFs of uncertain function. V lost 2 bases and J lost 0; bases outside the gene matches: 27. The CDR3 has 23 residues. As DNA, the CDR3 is TGTGCCAGAAGCTTCGACGGTATGAACGAAATTCGGGACAGGTTCTTAATGAACACTGAAGCTTTCTTT. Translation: CARSFDGMNEIRDRFLMNTEAFF.

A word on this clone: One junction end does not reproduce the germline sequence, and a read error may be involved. CDR3 sequence reads: CSARDQDFAF. The DNA for the CDR3 is TGCAGTGCTAGAGATCAGGATTTCGCGTTC. The V gene is TRBV20-1, the J gene TRBJ1-2; D gene unclear. This CDR3 has 10 residues. Germline lookup yields CDR1 DFQATT and CDR2 SNEGSKA (reference sequence).

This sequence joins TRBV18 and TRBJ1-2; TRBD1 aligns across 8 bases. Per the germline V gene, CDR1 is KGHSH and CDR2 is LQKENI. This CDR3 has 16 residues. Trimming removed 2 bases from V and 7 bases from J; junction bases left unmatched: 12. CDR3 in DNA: TGTGCCAGCTCACCAGGACAGGGCGCCTCTCAGGGTGGCTACACCTTC. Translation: CASSPGQGASQGGYTF.

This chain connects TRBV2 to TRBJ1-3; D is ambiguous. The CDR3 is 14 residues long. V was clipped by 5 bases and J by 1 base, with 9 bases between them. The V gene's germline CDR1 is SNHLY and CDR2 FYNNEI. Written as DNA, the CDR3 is TGTGCCAGCAGTCTAATAAGTTCTGGAAACACCATATATTTT. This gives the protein CASSLISSGNTIYF. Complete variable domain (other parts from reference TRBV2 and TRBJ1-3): EPEVTQTPSHQVTQMGQEVILRCVPISNHLYFYWYRQILGQKVEFLVSFYNNEISEKSEIFDDQFSVERPDGSNFTLKIRSTKLEDSAMYFCASSLISSGNTIYFGEGSWLTVV.

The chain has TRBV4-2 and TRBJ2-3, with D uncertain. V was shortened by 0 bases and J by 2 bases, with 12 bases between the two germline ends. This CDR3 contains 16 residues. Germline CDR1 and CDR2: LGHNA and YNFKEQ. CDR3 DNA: TGTGCCAGCAGCCAAGATTATGTAGTGGTCACAGATACGCAGTATTTT. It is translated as CASSQDYVVVTDTQYF.

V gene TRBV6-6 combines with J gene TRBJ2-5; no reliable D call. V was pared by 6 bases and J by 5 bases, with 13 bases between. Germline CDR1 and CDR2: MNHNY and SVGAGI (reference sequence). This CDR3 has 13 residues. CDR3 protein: CASSRQSEETQYF. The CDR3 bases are TGTGCCAGCAGCAGACAATCCGAGGAGACCCAGTACTTC.

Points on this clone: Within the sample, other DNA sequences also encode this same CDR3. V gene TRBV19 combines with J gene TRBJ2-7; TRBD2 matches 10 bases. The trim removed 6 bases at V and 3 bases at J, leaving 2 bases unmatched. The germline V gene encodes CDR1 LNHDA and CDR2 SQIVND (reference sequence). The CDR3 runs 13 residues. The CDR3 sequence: CASSPSGGYEQYF. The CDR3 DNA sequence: TGTGCCAGTAGCCCTAGCGGGGGCTACGAGCAGTACTTC.

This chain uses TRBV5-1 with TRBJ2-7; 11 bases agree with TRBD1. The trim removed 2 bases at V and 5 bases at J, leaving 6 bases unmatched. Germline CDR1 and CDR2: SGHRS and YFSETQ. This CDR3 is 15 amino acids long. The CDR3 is CASSFGDRGVHEQYF. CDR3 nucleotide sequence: TGCGCCAGCAGCTTTGGGGACAGGGGGGTCCACGAGCAGTACTTC.

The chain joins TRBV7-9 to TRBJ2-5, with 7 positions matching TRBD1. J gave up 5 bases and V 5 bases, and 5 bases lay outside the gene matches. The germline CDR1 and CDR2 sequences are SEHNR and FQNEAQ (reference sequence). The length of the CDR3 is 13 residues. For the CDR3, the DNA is TGTGCCAGCAGCCGACAGGGTACGGAGACCCAGTACTTC. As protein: CASSRQGTETQYF.

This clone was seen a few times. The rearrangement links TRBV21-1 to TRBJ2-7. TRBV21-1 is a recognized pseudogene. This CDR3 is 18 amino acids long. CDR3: CASSRKGPHRANGYEQYF. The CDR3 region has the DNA TGTGCCAGCAGCAGAAAAGGACCCCATAGGGCTAATGGCTACGAGCAGTACTTC.

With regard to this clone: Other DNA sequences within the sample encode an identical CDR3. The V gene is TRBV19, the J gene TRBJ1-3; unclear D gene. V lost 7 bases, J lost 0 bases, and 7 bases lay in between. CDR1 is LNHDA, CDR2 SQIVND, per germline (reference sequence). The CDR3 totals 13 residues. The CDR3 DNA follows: TGTGCCAGTACACGTGGCTCTGGAAACACCATATATTTT. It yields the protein CASTRGSGNTIYF. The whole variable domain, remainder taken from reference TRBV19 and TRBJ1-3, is DGGITQSPKYLFRKEGQNVTLSCEQNLNHDAMYWYRQDPGQGLRLIYYSQIVNDFQKGDIAEGYSVSREKKESFPLTVTSAQKNPTAFYLCASTRGSGNTIYFGEGSWLTVV.

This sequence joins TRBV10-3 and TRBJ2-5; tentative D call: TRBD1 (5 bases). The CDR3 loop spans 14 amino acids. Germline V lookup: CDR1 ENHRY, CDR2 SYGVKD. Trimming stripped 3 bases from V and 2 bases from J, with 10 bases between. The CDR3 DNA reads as TGTGCCATCAGTGATTCAGGACATCAAGAGACCCAGTACTTC. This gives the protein CAISDSGHQETQYF.

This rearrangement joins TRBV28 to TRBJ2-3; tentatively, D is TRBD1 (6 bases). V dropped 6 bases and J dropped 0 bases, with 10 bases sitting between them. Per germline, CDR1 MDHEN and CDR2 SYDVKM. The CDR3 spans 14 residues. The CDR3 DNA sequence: TGTGCCAGCAGGTCGACAGGTAGCACAGATACGCAGTATTTT. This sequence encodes CASRSTGSTDTQYF.

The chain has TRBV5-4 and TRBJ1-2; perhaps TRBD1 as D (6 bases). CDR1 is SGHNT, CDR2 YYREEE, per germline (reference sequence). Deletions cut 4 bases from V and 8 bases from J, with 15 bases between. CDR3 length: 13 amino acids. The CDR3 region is CASSAQGIRGYTF. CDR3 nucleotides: TGTGCCAGCAGCGCGCAGGGGATTCGCGGCTACACCTTC. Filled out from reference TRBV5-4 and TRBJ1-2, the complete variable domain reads ETGVTQSPTHLIKTRGQQVTLRCSSQSGHNTVSWYQQALGQGPQFIFQYYREEENGRGNFPPRFSGLQFPNYSSELNVNALELDDSALYLCASSAQGIRGYTFGSGTRLTVV.